This entry lists 8 T cell receptor beta chains sequenced from one sample in a study of T cells in Graves' hyperthyroidism and ophthalmopathy. Authors of the study amplified TCR beta CDR3 regions from RNA transcripts. When the TCR CDR3 underwent first-round RT-PCR, the HTBI primer set was used. TCRdb re-called the multiplex PCR reads with MiXCR, one entry per CDR3 protein. Among 500,000 to 800,000 distinct CDR3 sequences listed, around 13% were seen once. Sequenced material: blood. The source of these receptors is a woman aged 50 to 60 with Graves' ophthalmopathy.

The rearrangement joins TRBV28 to TRBJ2-6, with D possibly being TRBD1 (5 bases). CDR1 is MDHEN and CDR2 is SYDVKM in the germline V gene. The CDR3 has 18 residues. V was clipped by 6 bases and J by 1 base, with 19 bases between them. CDR3 DNA sequence: TGTGCCAGCAGACCGGACACTCGGACAAATTCTGGGGCCAACGTCCTGACTTTC. Amino acids: CASRPDTRTNSGANVLTF.

In the case of this clonotype: A much larger clone sits a single nucleotide away, making a read error possible. This sequence joins TRBV28 and TRBJ1-2, with unresolved D. Germline assignment: CDR1 MDHEN and CDR2 SYDVKM. The CDR3 is 15 residues long. The CDR3 loop reads CVSSLYEGGGYGYTF. CDR3 coding DNA: TGTGTCAGCAGTTTATACGAGGGTGGCGGCTATGGCTACACCTTC.

This clonotype was counted between two and nine times. V is TRBV5-1 and J is TRBJ2-7, with D tentatively TRBD2 (5 bases). The length of the CDR3 is 16 residues. With 5 bases removed from V and 0 bases from J, the gap between germline ends came to 18 bases. Per germline, CDR1 SGHRS and CDR2 YFSETQ. Written as DNA, the CDR3 is TGCGCCAGCAGGGAGAGAAGCGGCACCCTCTCCTACGAGCAGTACTTC. Encoded protein: CASRERSGTLSYEQYF.

This clonotype has a count of ten or more. The rearrangement links TRBV2 to TRBJ2-5; no firm D call. Germline-derived CDR1 and CDR2 are SNHLY and FYNNEI. V was pared by 1 base and J by 1 base, with 4 bases between. The CDR3 spans 13 residues. The CDR3 region has the DNA TGTGCCAGCAGTGAAGTCGGCCAAGAGACCCAGTACTTC. As protein: CASSEVGQETQYF.

On this clonotype: Since a much larger clone is just one base distant, this may be a read error. The rearrangement links TRBV5-1 to TRBJ1-2; TRBD1 is a possible D gene (6 bases). In germline, CDR1 is SGHRS, CDR2 YFSETQ. CDR3 length: 13 residues. CDR3 in amino acids: CASSNDRNYGCTF. In DNA, the CDR3 is TGCGCCAGCAGCAATGACAGGAACTATGGCTGCACCTTC.

This clonotype appeared many times. The gene calls are TRBV30 and TRBJ2-1; no firm D call. Trimming took 1 base from V and 5 from J, leaving 6 bases between them. The CDR3 has 12 residues. Germline V lookup: CDR1 GTSNPN, CDR2 SVGIG (reference sequence). The CDR3 DNA sequence: TGTGCCTGGAGTGGGGCCAACAATGAGCAGTTCTTC. The encoded protein is CAWSGANNEQFF.

The rearrangement links TRBV20-1 to TRBJ1-2; 8 bases are shared with TRBD1. Germline V gene lookup returns CDR1 DFQATT and CDR2 SNEGSKA (reference sequence). V lost 5 bases, J lost 4 bases, and 9 bases stayed unmatched. The CDR3 has 14 amino acids. CDR3 in DNA: TGCAGTGCTGCAGACAGGGGCTCAATCTATGGCTACACCTTC. Protein product: CSAADRGSIYGYTF.

This clonotype has at least ten counts. The rearrangement links TRBV4-2 to TRBJ2-7; TRBD2 might be the D (5 bases). The CDR3 spans 15 residues. CDR1 is LGHNA, CDR2 YNFKEQ, per germline. Trimming left V 0 bases short and J 3 bases short, with 12 bases between. The CDR3 DNA sequence: TGTGCCAGCAGCCAAGAGGCGGGTTACAACTACGAGCAGTACTTC. Residues: CASSQEAGYNYEQYF.